These T cell receptor beta chains were read from a single sample in a study of shared clonotypes between healthy human individuals. Assay: immunoSEQ multiplex PCR; the TCRdb copy retains only in-frame clones and omits some. Altogether nearly 750,000 clones are present, 55% to 75% being singletons, with the ten largest covering about 1.7%. Sample: memory CD4+ T cells sorted from blood. The receptors derive from a woman aged 25 to 39 in good health. The CDR3 runs from the conserved cysteine through the conserved F or W. Fields, in order: V gene, clone size, D gene, J gene, CDR3 DNA, CDR3 protein. The D gene is left open where the match is weak. Rows may omit the clone size; those that give it use once, few, many or a size class.

TRBV29-1,NA,TRBD1,TRBJ1-2,TGCAGCGTAACAGGGGTGGGCATATATGGCTACACCTTC,CSVTGVGIYGYTF
TRBV6-1,few,NA,TRBJ1-1,TGTGCCAGCAGGGGCAGCATGAACACTGAAGCTTTCTTT,CASRGSMNTEAFF
TRBV28,NA,NA,TRBJ1-1,TGTGCCAGCAGACTGGACACTGAAGCTTTCTTT,CASRLDTEAFF
TRBV28,NA,NA,TRBJ1-2,TGTGCCAGCAGTACCCGAGGGTGGGCTAACTATGGCTACACCTTC,CASSTRGWANYGYTF
TRBV14,NA,TRBD1,TRBJ2-1,TGTGCCAGCAGCCATTTCCAGGGGGCGCAGAATGAGCAGTTCTTC,CASSHFQGAQNEQFF
TRBV2,NA,NA,TRBJ2-7,TGTGCCAGCAGTGAGGGGTGGCAGAACTACGAGCAGTACTTC,CASSEGWQNYEQYF
TRBV27,NA,NA,TRBJ2-1,TGTGCCAGCAGAGCCAGAAGAGGGACCGGTTACAATGAGCAGTTCTTC,CASRARRGTGYNEQFF
TRBV27,NA,NA,TRBJ2-6,TGTGCCAGCAGTTTCACTGGGGCCAACGTCCTGACTTTC,CASSFTGANVLTF
TRBV5-4,NA,TRBD1,TRBJ2-3,TGTGCCAGCAGCTGGGACAGGGGGCGGGATACGCAGTATTTT,CASSWDRGRDTQYF
TRBV6-5,NA,TRBD1,TRBJ1-2,TGTGCCAGCAGCCGTACAGGGGCCAACTATGGCTACACCTTC,CASSRTGANYGYTF
TRBV6-5,NA,NA,TRBJ1-1,TGTGCCAGCAGTTACTCCCCAGGGGAAGCTTTCTTT,CASSYSPGEAFF
TRBV27,NA,NA,TRBJ1-4,TGTGCCAGCAGTTTATCGCAGGGGCAGAACGAAAAACTGTTTTTT,CASSLSQGQNEKLFF
TRBV28,once,TRBD1,TRBJ2-7,TGTGCCAGCACCAAGGACAGGTCAGGCCCTACCTACGAGCAGTACTTC,CASTKDRSGPTYEQYF
TRBV19,NA,NA,TRBJ2-7,TGTGCCAGTAGTATGGGTCACAGCTCCTACGAGCAGTACTTC,CASSMGHSSYEQYF
TRBV5-1,NA,NA,TRBJ2-1,TGCGCCAGCCAGGGGGGGATCTACAATGAGCAGTTCTTC,CASQGGIYNEQFF
TRBV28,NA,TRBD2,TRBJ2-3,TGTGCCAGCAGTCGAGCGGGAGGGGGGGATACGCAGTATTTT,CASSRAGGGDTQYF
TRBV5-1,NA,NA,TRBJ2-6,TGCGCCAGCAGCTTGGAATTGGGTGGGGCCAACGTCCTGACTTTC,CASSLELGGANVLTF
TRBV10-2,once,NA,TRBJ1-2,TGCGCCAGCAGTGAACAGGAAGACTATGGCTACACCTTC,CASSEQEDYGYTF
TRBV6-1,NA,TRBD1,TRBJ2-2,TGTGCCAGCAGTGTAAATTACGGGACAGGGGGTCCCGGGGAGCTGTTTTTT,CASSVNYGTGGPGELFF
TRBV7-6,NA,TRBD2,TRBJ2-1,TGTGCCAGCAGCTTAGCGACTAGCGTTGGGAATGAGCAGTTCTTC,CASSLATSVGNEQFF
TRBV7-6,NA,NA,TRBJ2-5,TGTGCCAGCAGCTTAGCGCGGAGGGAGACCCAGTACTTC,CASSLARRETQYF
TRBV18,NA,NA,TRBJ1-1,TGTGCCAGCTCAACCAAACAGGGAGGGGACACTGAAGCTTTCTTT,CASSTKQGGDTEAFF
TRBV5-1,NA,NA,TRBJ2-7,TGCGCCAGCAGGATCAACAGGGACGAGCAGTACTTC,CASRINRDEQYF
TRBV10-3,few,TRBD2,TRBJ2-3,TGTGCCATCAGCCCGGGACTAGCGGGAGCTAGTGATACGCAGTATTTT,CAISPGLAGASDTQYF
TRBV7-9,NA,NA,TRBJ2-1,TGTGCCAGCAGCGTCAACTCCCTAGCCAATGAGCAGTTCTTC,CASSVNSLANEQFF
TRBV15,NA,NA,TRBJ2-3,TGTGCCACCAGCAGTCACGACCCACCCAATACGCAGTATTTT,CATSSHDPPNTQYF
TRBV18,NA,TRBD1,TRBJ1-5,TGTGCCAGCTCACGCACAGACAGGGCGGATCAGCCCCAGCATTTT,CASSRTDRADQPQHF
TRBV10-2,NA,NA,TRBJ2-5,TGCGCCAGCAGTGACAGGCACGAGGCCCAGTACTTC,CASSDRHEAQYF
TRBV4-1,NA,NA,TRBJ1-2,TGCGCCAGCAGCCAAGATCTTGGTTCAATCCCCTCTGGCTACACCTTC,CASSQDLGSIPSGYTF
TRBV5-1,NA,NA,TRBJ2-1,TGCGCCAGCAGCCTGATGGGGGAGAATGAGCAGTTCTTC,CASSLMGENEQFF
TRBV14,NA,NA,TRBJ2-2,TGTGCCAGCAGCCAACACTTGTTCACCGGGGAGCTGTTTTTT,CASSQHLFTGELFF
TRBV7-2,NA,NA,TRBJ2-2,TGTGCCAGCAGCCCGGGACTCACAACCGGGGAGCTGTTTTTT,CASSPGLTTGELFF
TRBV12-5,few,NA,TRBJ1-1,TGTGCTAGTGGGAGCACGAACACTGAAGCTTTCTTT,CASGSTNTEAFF
TRBV7-2,few,NA,TRBJ2-5,TGTGCCAGCAGCTCCCAACCGGAAGAGACCCAGTACTTC,CASSSQPEETQYF
TRBV5-6,few,TRBD2,TRBJ2-5,TGTGCCAGCAGCTCGGCGGGAGGGGGTCAAGAGACCCAGTACTTC,CASSSAGGGQETQYF
TRBV4-1,NA,NA,TRBJ2-1,TGCGCCAGCAGCCAATCCTACAATGAGCAGTTCTTC,CASSQSYNEQFF
TRBV11-2,NA,TRBD2,TRBJ2-1,TGTGCCAGCAGCTTAAGGAGGGCTAGCGGGAGGATATACAATGAGCAGTTCTTC,CASSLRRASGRIYNEQFF
TRBV7-8,NA,NA,TRBJ2-5,TGTGCCAGCAGCCGAGGGGGGGACCAAGAGACCCAGTACTTC,CASSRGGDQETQYF
TRBV27,NA,TRBD2,TRBJ2-5,TGTGCCAGCAGGGGACTAGGAGAGACCCAGTACTTC,CASRGLGETQYF
TRBV18,NA,NA,TRBJ1-1,TGTGCCAGCTCACCAAATACGGGGAACACTGAAGCTTTCTTT,CASSPNTGNTEAFF
TRBV28,few,NA,TRBJ1-2,TGTGCCAGCAGTTTATCTTTGGAGGGTAGGGGCTACACCTTC,CASSLSLEGRGYTF
TRBV28,NA,NA,TRBJ1-2,TGTGCCAGCAGTGTAAAGGACAAACCTGGCTACACCTTC,CASSVKDKPGYTF